The 24 T cell receptor beta chains below come from one sample, sequenced in a study of T cell responses to AZD1222 COVID-19 vaccine. TCRdb keeps only in-frame clones here, not all; method: immunoSEQ multiplex PCR. The table lists about 110,000 clones, about nine tenths of them singletons. The sample in question was peripheral blood, obtained on day 0 of AZD1222 vaccination. These receptors all stem from an adult in good health.

The chain joins TRBV11-2 to TRBJ1-1; the D is unclear. This CDR3 region has 12 residues. Germline V gene data show CDR1 as SGHAT and CDR2 as FQNNGV. Trimming took off 5 bases at V and 6 bases at J, with 10 bases between the two ends. CDR3 region: CASSLPDPEAFF. CDR3 coding DNA: TGTGCCAGCAGCCTACCGGACCCTGAAGCTTTCTTT.

The V gene is TRBV12-3 or TRBV12-4, the J gene TRBJ2-3; a possible D gene is TRBD1 (5 bases). V lost 8 bases and J 2 bases, leaving 8 bases between the germline ends. The length of the CDR3 is 12 residues. CDR3 DNA: TGTGCCAGCGGGGCCAACACAGATACGCAGTATTTT. It encodes CASGANTDTQYF.

V usage is TRBV5-1 and J usage is TRBJ1-1; TRBD1 aligns across 9 bases. The CDR3 consists of 14 residues. Germline CDR1 reads SGHRS; CDR2 reads YFSETQ. The trim removed 4 bases at V and 5 bases at J, leaving 6 bases unmatched. The CDR3 region is CASSQQGAGTEAFF. The DNA for the CDR3 is TGCGCCAGCAGCCAACAGGGGGCGGGAACTGAAGCTTTCTTT.

The CDR3 sequence: CASSLSGEQPQHF. The CDR3 DNA is TGCGCCAGCAGCTTGTCAGGGGAACAGCCCCAGCATTTT. V and J are TRBV5-1 and TRBJ1-5, with D possibly being TRBD1 (6 bases). Trimming stripped 1 base from V and 7 bases from J, with 9 bases between. Germline V CDR1 and CDR2: SGHRS, YFSETQ. The CDR3 has 13 amino acids.

This rearrangement joins TRBV10-1 to TRBJ2-5, with 15 nucleotides matching TRBD2. The CDR3 is 17 amino acids. Germline values: CDR1 WNHNN, CDR2 SYGVQD (reference sequence). J was trimmed by 8 bases and V by 5 bases; bases with no gene match: 12. The CDR3 region has the DNA TGCGCCAGCAGTAGGACTAGCGGGGGGGAGTACCAAGGAACCCAGTACTTC. This translates into CASSRTSGGEYQGTQYF.

The chain links TRBV28 to TRBJ2-5, with 8 nucleotides matching TRBD2. V dropped 4 bases and J dropped 5; count of bases not matched to a gene: 9. Per germline, CDR1 MDHEN and CDR2 SYDVKM. The CDR3 spans 15 residues. The CDR3 region is CASSYGGAQQETQYF. The DNA of the CDR3 is TGTGCCAGCAGTTACGGGGGGGCCCAACAGGAGACCCAGTACTTC.

The chain is built from TRBV5-1 and TRBJ1-5; 7 positions match TRBD1. V shed 0 bases and J 7 bases; nucleotides not matched to a gene: 10. Germline V gene data show CDR1 as SGHRS and CDR2 as YFSETQ. CDR3 length equals 16 residues. CDR3 sequence: CASSLGGAGGNQPQHF. Written as DNA, the CDR3 is TGCGCCAGCAGCTTGGGTGGGGCAGGGGGGAACCAGCCCCAGCATTTT.

V is TRBV2 and J is TRBJ2-7, with 12 nucleotides matching TRBD2. Unmatched junction bases numbered 11, after V lost 7 bases and J lost 4 bases. The germline gives CDR1 SNHLY, CDR2 FYNNEI. The CDR3 has 16 residues. The CDR3 reads CASTHPTSGGPYEQYF. The DNA for the CDR3 is TGTGCCAGCACCCACCCGACTAGCGGGGGACCTTACGAGCAGTACTTC. Drawing the rest from reference TRBV2 and TRBJ2-7, the complete variable domain is EPEVTQTPSHQVTQMGQEVILRCVPISNHLYFYWYRQILGQKVEFLVSFYNNEISEKSEIFDDQFSVERPDGSNFTLKIRSTKLEDSAMYFCASTHPTSGGPYEQYFGPGTRLTVT.

The chain combines TRBV7-8 with TRBJ2-7; maybe TRBD1 (6 bases). CDR3 size: 14 residues. Trimming pared 5 bases from V and 8 bases from J, leaving 19 bases between. Germline V gene lookup returns CDR1 SGHVS and CDR2 FQNEAQ. CDR3 region: CASSPLNRAMKQYF. The CDR3 coding sequence is TGTGCCAGCAGCCCCCTGAACAGGGCCATGAAGCAGTACTTC.

This chain joins TRBV30 and TRBJ2-5, with 10 bases fitting TRBD1. The CDR3 runs 14 residues. Germline trimming cut 4 bases from V and 7 bases from J; bases unmatched to any gene: 9. Germline assignment: CDR1 GTSNPN and CDR2 SVGIG (reference sequence). CDR3 protein: CAWIDRGRFGTQYF. The CDR3 nucleotides read TGTGCCTGGATCGACAGGGGGCGTTTCGGGACCCAGTACTTC.

The CDR3 DNA reads TGTGCCAGCAGTTTTGGCAGAGTGGAGCAGTACTTC. This translates into CASSFGRVEQYF. The chain joins TRBV28 to TRBJ2-7; no definite D call. Trimming left V 3 bases short and J 7 bases short, with 10 bases between. Germline CDR1 reads MDHEN; CDR2 reads SYDVKM. This CDR3 region has 12 residues.

This chain links TRBV9 with TRBJ2-1, with D perhaps TRBD2 (6 bases). Germline V CDR1 and CDR2: SGDLS, YYNGEE. The CDR3 runs 12 residues. Trimming removed 4 bases at V and 10 bases at J, with 12 bases between. The CDR3 DNA reads TGTGCCAGCAGCTCCGATCGGGGGGAGCAGTTCTTC. Its protein is CASSSDRGEQFF.

The count of this clone is one. This chain connects TRBV9 to TRBJ2-7; TRBD1 matches at 8 bases. Germline V gives CDR1 SGDLS, CDR2 YYNGEE. This CDR3 is built from 14 residues. After removal of 0 bases from V and 11 bases from J, the junction contained 10 bases not matched to a gene. In DNA form, the CDR3 reads TGTGCCAGCAGCGTAGAGGTCCAGGGGGCGTCGAAGTACTTC. Protein sequence: CASSVEVQGASKYF.

J is TRBJ2-5 and V is TRBV5-1, with TRBD1 matching over 8 bases. Losses at the gene ends were 4 bases for V and 3 bases for J; bases not matched to a gene: 5. Germline CDR1 is SGHRS and CDR2 is YFSETQ. There are 14 residues in the CDR3. The CDR3 sequence is CASSTDREEETQYF. CDR3 nucleotide sequence: TGCGCCAGCAGCACGGACAGGGAGGAAGAGACCCAGTACTTC.

The chain recombines TRBV7-2 with TRBJ1-6, with D uncertain. This CDR3 is built from 12 residues. V lost 1 base to trimming and J lost 10 bases, with 5 bases between them. Germline V gene sequence: CDR1 SGHTA, CDR2 FQGNSA. For the CDR3, the DNA is TGTGCCAGCAGCTTAGTCCTCTCACCCCTCCACTTT. It translates to CASSLVLSPLHF.

CDR3 coding DNA: TGTGCCAGCAGCCCCCGGGCGGGGGGGGCCGGGGAGCTGTTTTTT. This sequence encodes CASSPRAGGAGELFF. This rearrangement joins TRBV11-2 to TRBJ2-2, with 9 bases lining up with TRBD2. V was clipped by 5 bases and J by 6 bases; unmatched bases: 7. The CDR3 length is 15 residues. Looked up from germline, CDR1 is SGHAT and CDR2 is FQNNGV.

This clone was detected once. The J gene is TRBJ1-2, the V gene TRBV19; TRBD1 agrees at 7 bases. Germline CDR1 and CDR2: LNHDA and SQIVND (reference sequence). There are 14 residues in the CDR3. The trim removed 5 bases at V and 7 bases at J, leaving 10 bases unmatched. The CDR3 is CASSDRQGPGGYTF. CDR3 DNA sequence: TGTGCCAGTAGTGACCGACAGGGCCCTGGTGGCTACACCTTC.

The chain links TRBV9 to TRBJ2-3, with D possibly matching TRBD2 (5 bases). Germline CDR1 and CDR2: SGDLS and YYNGEE. V was cut by 3 bases and J by 4 bases, with 6 bases left in between. This CDR3 has 12 amino acids. The chain's CDR3 is CASSAGADTQYF. The DNA for the CDR3 is TGTGCCAGCAGCGCCGGGGCAGATACGCAGTATTTT. The entire variable domain, with the rest obtained from reference TRBV9 and TRBJ2-3, is as follows: DSGVTQTPKHLITATGQRVTLRCSPRSGDLSVYWYQQSLDQGLQFLIQYYNGEERAKGNILERFSAQQFPDLHSELNLSSLELGDSALYFCASSAGADTQYFGPGTRLTVL.

This chain connects TRBV6-5 to TRBJ1-2, with a possible D match to TRBD1 (5 bases). Germline-derived CDR1 and CDR2 are MNHEY and SVGAGI. The CDR3 is made up of 13 amino acids. Trimming left V 7 bases short and J 0 bases short, with 9 bases between. This CDR3 is CASTQGTNYGYTF. CDR3 coding DNA: TGTGCCAGCACCCAGGGCACTAACTATGGCTACACCTTC.

The chain uses TRBV29-1 and TRBJ1-2; D gene uncertain. CDR1 is SQVTM and CDR2 is ANQGSEA in the germline V gene. The CDR3 is 11 residues long. V lost 3 bases, J lost 8 bases, and 10 bases lay in between. CDR3 DNA sequence: TGCAGCGTTGACCCGTCGGTGGGCTACACCTTC. Its translation: CSVDPSVGYTF.

V gene TRBV15 combines with J gene TRBJ1-3; D gene unclear. V shed 6 bases and J shed 4 bases, with 19 bases lying between them. CDR1 and CDR2 from the germline V gene are LNHNV and YYDKDF (reference sequence). This CDR3 is 16 amino acids long. CDR3 nucleotide sequence: TGTGCCACCAGGAATGGATACGGGAGAGGAGGAAACACCATATATTTT. Its translation is CATRNGYGRGGNTIYF.

This clone appeared a few times. V usage is TRBV27 and J usage is TRBJ1-4, with 8 bases fitting TRBD1. The germline CDR1 and CDR2 sequences are MNHEY and SMNVEV (reference sequence). The CDR3 loop spans 16 amino acids. J lost 8 bases, V lost 5 bases, and 13 bases had no gene match. DNA of the CDR3: TGTGCCAGCAGTGCGGACAGGGCGGTCGATAAAGAAAAACTGTTTTTT. It encodes CASSADRAVDKEKLFF.

The chain is built from TRBV19 and TRBJ2-7; 12 nucleotides match TRBD2. V was clipped by 9 bases and J by 1 base; unmatched bases: 7. Germline assignment: CDR1 LNHDA and CDR2 SQIVND (reference sequence). The CDR3 covers 15 residues. CDR3 in amino acids: CASGLAGTYSYEQYF. In DNA form, the CDR3 reads TGTGCCAGCGGACTAGCGGGGACTTATTCCTACGAGCAGTACTTC. Supplemented by reference TRBV19 and TRBJ2-7, the full variable domain reads DGGITQSPKYLFRKEGQNVTLSCEQNLNHDAMYWYRQDPGQGLRLIYYSQIVNDFQKGDIAEGYSVSREKKESFPLTVTSAQKNPTAFYLCASGLAGTYSYEQYFGPGTRLTVT.

V and J are TRBV7-9 and TRBJ1-1, with 7 bases lining up with TRBD1. The V and J ends lost 1 base and 10 bases, in that order; junction bases with no gene match: 3. The CDR3 has 12 residues. The germline V gene has CDR1 SEHNR and CDR2 FQNEAQ (reference sequence). CDR3 region: CASSLGQGVAFF. The CDR3 DNA reads as TGTGCCAGCAGCTTAGGACAGGGAGTAGCTTTCTTT.